This T cell receptor beta chain was found in a study of quantifying T cell responses using KT2 cells (dated by TCRdb to about 2017). Regarding the study in general: RNA was DNase-treated and reverse transcribed with TCR alpha and beta constant-region primers, mostly using SuperScript III. To avoid over-amplification, PCR2 was carried out as a SYBR Green qPCR and halted once a predetermined fluorescence threshold was reached. The efficiency of the T4 ligation step under optimum conditions was estimated to be above 9%. The full study reports these points: Saturation in the detection of KT2 sequences was observed at very high KT2 spike-in numbers. Even at the lowest spike-in tested, roughly one KT2 cell per 100,000 PBMC, KT2 sequences were still detected. This TCR sequencing study did not compare the pipeline side by side with other TCR sequencing techniques. The numbers of KT2 alpha and beta sequences increased linearly with the number of input KT2 cells across several orders of magnitude.

To test the sensitivity and accuracy of the pipeline, known numbers of KT2, a T cell clone whose TCR had already been sequenced, were spiked into unfractionated PBMC. A range of KT2-to-PBMC ratios was set up by mixing KT2 cells into a fixed number of PBMC. As to this clonotype: This receptor's antigen is unknown. No much larger clone exists at a distance of one base, and base qualities are not known.

The library was made by UMI-ligation and nested PCR. T4 RNA ligase 1 was used to ligate a single-stranded oligonucleotide containing the Illumina SP2 sequence and a UMI to the 3' end of the cDNA. PCR1 was run for 3 to 4 cycles (98 degrees C for 15 s, 69 degrees C for 30 s, 72 degrees C for 40 s), and an equimolar mix of RC1.1 and RC1.2, covering TRBC1 and TRBC2, was used as the beta primer. From PCR2 onward, TCR alpha and beta chains were processed separately, and sample indices and Illumina adaptors were added. Placed after an 8-base spacer, the UMI was made up of 12 random nucleotides arranged as two hexamers with a spacer between them. Libraries were sequenced on an Illumina MiSeq with v2 2x251 paired-end chemistry, typically around eleven samples per run. To increase diversity, about 4.5-7.5% PhiX DNA was added to each sequencing library. The source study handled its data this way. Raw reads were converted to FASTQ with bcl2fastq and demultiplexed by dual indices using Demultiplexor. V and J genes were assigned by Decombinator through tag matching, with a single base-pair mismatch permitted. UMIs were used by Collapsinator to correct both sequencing errors and frequency errors caused by PCR heterogeneity. Decombinator identifiers were converted to nucleotide sequence by CDR3Translator, the sequences were translated to amino acids, and CDR3 was extracted using C- and N-terminal motifs. Each distinct KT2 TCR was counted as one cluster of KT2 sequences that shared a single unique molecular identifier. TCRdb took the public reads, trimmed them with fastp at Q25, ran MiXCR for clone calling and kept in-frame beta chains. Records with the same CDR3 protein are collapsed into one entry carrying the most frequent genes and DNA. V and J calls and clone size were set by TCRdb, not the authors. The table for this sample lists roughly 50,000 distinct CDR3 sequences; 9% to 15% of them were counted only once. The leading ten clones occupy about 9.4% of the sample.

The sample was PBMCs spiked with cells of the T cell clone KT2. This receptor was obtained from a human donor.

In nucleotides, the sequence is TGTGCCAGCAGCGGAGATACGCAGTATTTT. Translated, it gives CASSGDTQYF. The rearranged segments are TRBV7-8 and TRBJ2-3, with the D segment identity uncertain. The trim is 5 bases for V and 5 bases for J, with a gap of 2 bases between the germline ends. CDR1 SGHVS and CDR2 FQNEAQ are derived from the germline V gene. Reading from cysteine to phenylalanine, the CDR3 counts 10 amino acids. This entry keeps only the CDR3 DNA: 30 bases, framed from base 1.